Included here is one T cell receptor (beta chain) sequence, with context. What antigen it recognizes has not been identified. No base quality values were provided; no much bigger clone lies one nucleotide off. The sample comes from a study of cytomegalovirus exposure and HLA in healthy donors (TCRdb year 2017). Looking at the study overall: In an earlier analysis of under 600 of the donors, 250 to 300 Gb of sequence data and 95 million to 130 million unique TCR beta sequences from roughly 180 million T cells were reported. All discovery cohort repertoires had been generated on a single sequencing platform. To predict cytomegalovirus infection status, the study brought together high-throughput TCR immunosequencing, statistical association of individual TCRs with disease status, and machine learning. In a later genetic analysis, genome-wide SNP genotypes for about 60% of the 666 donors were used, and that subset was treated as a discovery cohort. An early release that covered several hundred HLA-typed donors contained 300 to 350 gigabases of sequencing data and 75 million to 100 million unique TCR sequences. The study used immunosequencing to profile the T cell repertoires of approximately 650 subjects and linked those repertoires to cytomegalovirus serostatus. Among 398 genotyped donors of the cohort, an average of approximately 250,000 unique TCR beta nucleotide sequences were sequenced per donor, around a sixth of them non-productive. HLA typing included class I and class II loci at four-digit resolution. The study was designed to test whether signatures of past pathogen exposure could be identified by cataloging public T cell receptors. Among the roughly 430 genotyped donors, around 81% belonged to the genetic ancestry cluster associated with self-reported Caucasian donors. In a later analysis, previously published TCR beta repertoires from 550 to 700 donors were re-analyzed and high-resolution HLA genotyping was added so that TCR occurrence patterns could be studied. A separate validation cohort of 100 to 150 different subjects was used in addition to the 666-subject first cohort. Typing coverage differed by locus: A, B, C, DRB1 and DQB1 were typed in roughly 620-630 donors, DQA1 in approximately 520, DPA1 in around 610, and DPB1 in just under 480. Donor age, sex, ethnicity and CMV serostatus were collected together with the repertoire data. To decide whether each TCR beta V gene segment behaved as functional or pseudogenic, an earlier analysis of some 580 of the donors relied on high-throughput TCR beta sequencing. In the later analysis, no new phenotypic data were used to find candidate immune exposures; instead, reliance was placed on TCR beta sequences and their occurrence across donors. About 5 DR-DQ haplotypes were handled as single units for association and clustering, since linkage in the cohort was strong.

The cohort consisted of some 670 healthy bone marrow donors. At the time of sampling, all cohort members were nominally healthy, though unrecorded immune exposures were likely present. The donor tested CMV seropositive and was one of the 289 seropositive cohort members. A peripheral blood sample was provided by each donor, and peripheral blood mononuclear cells were used for TCR beta sequencing. Genomic DNA was extracted from the blood cell samples with the Qiagen DNeasy Blood Extraction Kit. Overall study results and their limits: According to a later analysis, TCR association rates differed among HLA loci, with DRB1 alleles showing the most associated TCRs and HLA-C alleles showing the fewest. The cohort was sequenced for TCR beta chains only, and without alpha or paired-chain data the features that could be detected were limited. According to a later analysis, most CMV-associated TCR beta chains appeared to be HLA-restricted, and the HLA associations seemed to be driven largely by CMV exposure. CMV serostatus was the only immune exposure information available for the cohort. In a later genetic analysis, fewer N-insertions in productive TCRs were reported among donors in an Asian-associated ancestry cluster than the roughly 700-donor mean. HLA typing was unavailable for some donors at each locus, so association tests used only the typed subset. A further reported finding was that TCR beta sequences accurately predicted the HLA-A and HLA-B alleles for most subjects in the first cohort. A few of the identified cytomegalovirus-associated TCR beta chains were confirmed in vitro to be specific for cytomegalovirus antigens. Because counts were too low, roughly 16 rarely observed V segments, including chromosome 9 orphons, were left out of the earlier analysis of 587 of the donors. The classifier was reported to diagnose cytomegalovirus status with high specificity and sensitivity in both the original cohort and the validation cohort. According to a later analysis, parvovirus B19, influenza, CMV and Epstein-Barr virus appeared linked to several top co-occurrence clusters. An association between a missense DCLRE1C variant and V-gene and J-gene trimming of TCR beta chains was found in a later genetic analysis and replicated in an independent cohort. Linkage disequilibrium might explain the correlated functional status among segregating V segments, but an unknown experimental factor could not be ruled out. Most TCR sequences were seen in very few donors, while some public TCRs were found in many individuals. Because the 87-base-pair reads could not distinguish some IMGT-functional V segments, including TRBV6-2 and TRBV6-3, those segments were excluded. Assigning TCR associations to individual alleles was difficult when HLA alleles, especially DR and DQ, strongly co-occurred. A group of highly shared sequence variants was considered likely to be a technical artifact of the sequencing pipeline. The authors suggested that the approach could potentially be generalized to other disease states and immunological phenotypes. Compared with equally common non-associated chains, HLA-associated TCR beta chains in a later analysis were more clonally expanded and had lower generation probabilities. At a false discovery rate of 0.05, a later analysis linked roughly 17,000 TCR beta sequences to specific HLA alleles. Presence/absence analyses assumed roughly uniform sequencing depth across donors, an assumption that may not hold. A total of fewer than 200 TCR beta chains were listed by the study as associated with cytomegalovirus. In an earlier analysis of around 500 of the donors, most TCR beta V segments appeared in productive rearrangements about 90% or about 30% of the time, broadly matching IMGT annotations.

Receptor libraries were prepared by the immunoSEQ multiplex PCR assay. A mixture of 60 forward primers for TCR Vbeta segments and 13 reverse primers for TCR Jbeta segments was used in the multiplex PCR. The CDR3 region of rearranged TCR beta genes was amplified from genomic DNA with a multiplex PCR assay. The Illumina HiSeq System was used to sequence the amplified TCR beta libraries as 87-base-pair reads. Processing in the source paper ran as follows. A later analysis counted tens of millions of unique TCR beta chains across the 690 or so repertoires, and about 10 million of these chains were shared by at least two donors. A nearest-neighbor algorithm error-corrected the raw reads and collapsed the reads into unique sequences, merging closely related sequences to remove PCR and sequencing errors. To assign V, D and J gene segments, CDR3 sequences were aligned to IMGT reference sequences. For a sequence to be retained, at least a six-nucleotide match to both a V gene segment and a J gene segment was required. Rearrangements were classified as productive when the CDR3 lacked stop codons and remained in frame with V and J, and all other rearrangements were classified as non-productive. Following IMGT convention, CDR3 was defined as the stretch from the second conserved V-encoded cysteine up to the conserved J-encoded phenylalanine. The earlier analysis of 500 to 650 of the donors excluded any sequence lacking an unambiguous match to a single V gene segment. In an earlier analysis of a few hundred of the donors, a V segment was called functional when productive rearrangements were above 56.7%, and segregating when the standard deviation between donors exceeded 5%. A statistical classification framework was built to diagnose cytomegalovirus status from the catalog of TCR beta chain sequences. V and J gene assignment, in a later analysis, came from comparing TCR nucleotide sequences with IMGT/GENE-DB human TR gene sequences. A later analysis assigned CDR3 sequences and most-parsimonious VDJ recombination scenarios with the TCRdist pipeline. In a later analysis, every TCR beta chain was defined by the combination of its CDR3 amino acid sequence and its V-gene family, and reads without a unique V-gene family were dropped. A later analysis removed 450 to 600 highly shared, low-generation-probability nucleotide sequences to deal with suspected cross-contamination and a sequencing artifact. A later analysis calculated a clonal expansion index for each public chain from normalized within-repertoire ranks of inferred template counts. In a later analysis, generation probabilities were computed with a VDJ recombination model fitted to out-of-frame rearrangements, and the resulting probabilities were checked against IGoR. In a later analysis, hypergeometric tests were used to score TCR-TCR, TCR-HLA and TCR-CMV co-occurrence, with a repertoire-size bias correction applied to TCR pairs. A later analysis estimated false discovery rates by permuting HLA or CMV assignments 20 times. In a later analysis, co-occurring TCRs were grouped using DBSCAN, with TCRdist sequence similarity added in when clustering inside HLA-allele-positive subsets. For co-occurrence clustering, repertoires with fewer than 30,000 or more than 120,000 public chains were excluded, along with a handful of repertoires with anomalous nucleotide sharing. Held by TCRdb, this immuneACCESS table contains in-frame sequences only and omits some clones. Under half of the omission traces to an unresolved V gene where checked; the cause of the rest is unknown. V, J and clone size derive from that table, while D and trimming were established from the DNA sequence. This sample has fewer than 250,000 clones in its table, and around 82% of those were observed once. 1.5% to 2% of the sample is held by the ten biggest clonotypes.

The CDR3 spans 17 residues, from the cysteine through the phenylalanine. Kept here is only the CDR3 DNA, which spans 51 bases and is read in frame from base 1. Trimming leaves V shorter by 0 bases and J shorter by 4 bases, with the junction holding 3 bases beyond the gene matches. The germline V gene sets CDR1 to SGHAT and CDR2 to FQNNGV. Material for sequencing was PBMCs. The rearrangement joined TRBV11-2 to TRBJ2-1, with 13 junctional bases fitting TRBD2. The receptor comes from a man between 40 and 49 years old in good health and CMV-seropositive. The CDR3: CASSLELAGGAYNEQFF. The DNA sequence reads TGTGCCAGCAGCTTAGAACTAGCGGGAGGGGCTTACAATGAGCAGTTCTTC.